This is a list of T cell receptor beta chains from one sample in a study of blood T cell repertoires in COVID-19. TCRdb's copy holds only in-frame clones and misses some; the assay was immunoSEQ multiplex PCR. The sample includes some 75,000 clones, more than 75% of them seen just once. Source material: peripheral blood. The receptors stem from a woman of 80 years or more with active or convalescent COVID-19. Each CDR3 is given with its conserved first and last residue. Fields, in order: clone size, V gene, J gene, CDR3 protein. Expanded clones get a size class; other rows say once, few or many, or leave the size out.

few,TRBV4-1,TRBJ1-6,CASSLRVDNSPLHF
-,TRBV6-5,TRBJ1-2,CASSLGQGRSGYTF
-,TRBV6-5,TRBJ1-4,CASSTQGVTNEKLFF
-,TRBV9,TRBJ1-5,CASSVGPNSNQPQHF
-,TRBV5-1,TRBJ1-1,CASSLGATGITEAFF
-,TRBV7-2,TRBJ2-3,CASSYRWTGGRVAQYF
-,TRBV15,TRBJ1-3,CATSRPAGPSSGNTIYF
-,TRBV15,TRBJ2-5,CATSRATGTQYF
-,TRBV6-1,TRBJ1-6,CASSEAREVKGGFYPNSPLHF
-,TRBV29-1,TRBJ2-7,CSVATGGHAYEQYF
large,TRBV25-1,TRBJ2-7,CASSELGTAYEQYF
-,TRBV5-1,TRBJ2-2,CASSGGLAVTGELFF
-,TRBV11-1,TRBJ2-5,CASSMTGEETQYF
once,TRBV3-1/TRBV3-2,TRBJ1-2,CASSQGVTGIPDTF
-,TRBV4-3,TRBJ2-2,CASSQDNTGGNTGELFF
-,TRBV5-4,TRBJ1-4,CASSPRNRGGNEKLFF
-,TRBV30,TRBJ1-6,CAWTSPISRDSGNSPLHF
once,TRBV6-4,TRBJ1-1,CASSDSPGGEAFF
-,TRBV10-3,TRBJ1-2,CAISESPGGHGYTF
-,TRBV5-5,TRBJ2-3,CASSWTGWADTQYF
-,TRBV3-1/TRBV3-2,TRBJ2-3,CASSQRGGATDTQYF
-,TRBV14,TRBJ1-6,CASSSGTGTSPLHF
-,TRBV5-4,TRBJ1-4,CASSADRDRNEKLFF
-,TRBV10-3,TRBJ1-1,CAISIDRGGTEAFF
few,TRBV7-2,TRBJ2-2,CASSLGRGTGELFF